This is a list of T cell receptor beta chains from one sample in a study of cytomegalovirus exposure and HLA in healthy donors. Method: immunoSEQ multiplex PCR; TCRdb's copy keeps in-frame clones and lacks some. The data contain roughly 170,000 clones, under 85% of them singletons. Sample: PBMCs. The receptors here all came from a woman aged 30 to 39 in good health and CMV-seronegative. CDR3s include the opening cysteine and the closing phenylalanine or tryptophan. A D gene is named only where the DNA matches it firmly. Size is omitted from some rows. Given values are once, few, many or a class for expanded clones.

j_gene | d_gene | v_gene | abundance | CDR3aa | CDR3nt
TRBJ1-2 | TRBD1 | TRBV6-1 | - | CASSDDRGNYGYTF | TGTGCCAGCAGTGATGACAGGGGAAACTATGGCTACACCTTC
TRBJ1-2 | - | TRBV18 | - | CASSPSGFDYGYTF | TGTGCCAGCTCACCATCAGGGTTTGACTATGGCTACACCTTC
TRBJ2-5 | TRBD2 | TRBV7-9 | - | CASSHLLAGGAETQYF | TGTGCCAGCAGCCACCTTCTAGCGGGGGGAGCGGAGACCCAGTACTTC
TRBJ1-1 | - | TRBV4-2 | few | CASSQSRETEAFF | TGTGCCAGCAGCCAATCGAGGGAAACTGAAGCTTTCTTT
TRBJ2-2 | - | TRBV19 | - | CASNLGGLDTGELFF | TGTGCCAGTAATTTAGGGGGTTTGGACACCGGGGAGCTGTTTTTT
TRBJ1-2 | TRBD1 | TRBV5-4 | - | CASSLSTGGVRGYTF | TGTGCCAGCAGCTTATCCACAGGGGGGGTGAGGGGCTACACCTTC
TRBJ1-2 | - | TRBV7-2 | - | CASEGGYSSVYGYPF | TGTGCCAGCGAGGGGGGGTACTCCTCCGTTTATGGCTACCCCTTC
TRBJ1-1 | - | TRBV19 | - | CASTPGRGVGQMNTEAFF | TGTGCCAGTACCCCGGGGAGGGGGGTGGGTCAGATGAACACTGAAGCTTTCTTT
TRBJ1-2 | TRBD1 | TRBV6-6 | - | CASSYGADRGDGYTF | TGTGCCAGCAGTTACGGAGCGGACAGGGGGGATGGCTACACCTTC
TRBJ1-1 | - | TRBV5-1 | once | CASSLVSCLNTEAFF | TGCGCCAGCAGCTTGGTATCGTGTCTGAACACTGAAGCTTTCTTT
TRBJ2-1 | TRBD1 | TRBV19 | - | CASSSPGQGYNEQFF | TGTGCCAGTAGTTCTCCGGGACAGGGCTACAATGAGCAGTTCTTC
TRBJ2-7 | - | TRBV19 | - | CASSAARSSYEQYF | TGTGCCAGTAGTGCCGCGAGAAGCTCCTACGAGCAGTACTTC
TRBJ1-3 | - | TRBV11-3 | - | CASSLSRTSDTIYF | TGTGCCAGCAGCTTATCAAGAACGAGTGACACCATATATTTT
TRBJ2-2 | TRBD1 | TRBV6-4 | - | CASSDSGRGLDTGELFF | TGTGCCAGCAGTGACTCGGGCAGGGGGCTCGACACCGGGGAGCTGTTTTTT
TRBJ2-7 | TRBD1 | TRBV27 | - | CASSQPGQGREQYF | TGTGCCAGCAGTCAACCGGGACAGGGGCGGGAGCAGTACTTC
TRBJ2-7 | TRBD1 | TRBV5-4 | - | CASSLTLRTGDYEQYF | TGTGCCAGCAGCTTAACCCTTAGGACAGGGGACTACGAGCAGTACTTC
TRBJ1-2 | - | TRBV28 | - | CASSIFLGQRGNGYTF | TGTGCCAGCAGTATTTTCCTTGGACAGCGGGGAAATGGCTACACCTTC
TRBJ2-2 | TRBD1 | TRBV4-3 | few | CASSRLQGETGELFF | TGCGCCAGCAGCCGTCTACAGGGGGAAACCGGGGAGCTGTTTTTT
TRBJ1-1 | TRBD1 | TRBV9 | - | CASSFLGTGNTEAFF | TGTGCCAGCAGCTTCCTAGGGACAGGGAACACTGAAGCTTTCTTT
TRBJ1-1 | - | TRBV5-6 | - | CASSSKMRPGEAFF | TGTGCCAGCAGCTCTAAAATGCGACCCGGGGAAGCTTTCTTT
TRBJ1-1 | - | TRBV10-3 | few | CAIGKGGLNTEAFF | TGTGCCATCGGTAAGGGAGGCTTGAACACTGAAGCTTTCTTT
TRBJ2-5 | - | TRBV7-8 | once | CASSQELPETQYF | TGTGCCAGCAGCCAAGAACTTCCGGAGACCCAGTACTTC
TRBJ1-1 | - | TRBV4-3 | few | CASAYREGRTEAFF | TGCGCCAGCGCATACAGGGAGGGTCGGACTGAAGCTTTCTTT
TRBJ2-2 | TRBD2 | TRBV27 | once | CASSLIGVSGGARDTGELFF | TGTGCCAGCAGTTTAATTGGCGTTAGCGGGGGGGCCCGGGACACCGGGGAGCTGTTTTTT
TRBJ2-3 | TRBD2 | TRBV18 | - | CASSPGGDTQYF | TGTGCCAGCTCGCCGGGGGGAGATACGCAGTATTTT
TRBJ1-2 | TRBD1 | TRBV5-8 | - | CASSQGTDYGYTF | TGTGCCAGCAGCCAAGGGACAGACTATGGCTACACCTTC
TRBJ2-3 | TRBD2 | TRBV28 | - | CASSQRTSGRTDTQYF | TGTGCCAGCAGCCAAAGGACTAGCGGGAGGACAGATACGCAGTATTTT
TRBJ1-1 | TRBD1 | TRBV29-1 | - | CSVGGQGAFTEAFF | TGCAGCGTTGGCGGACAGGGGGCTTTCACTGAAGCTTTCTTT
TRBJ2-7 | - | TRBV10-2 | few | CASKRLPESYEQYF | TGCGCCAGCAAGAGACTCCCAGAATCCTACGAGCAGTACTTC
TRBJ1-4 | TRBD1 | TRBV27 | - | CASSLKAGGAAVGKLFF | TGTGCCAGCAGTCTAAAAGCAGGGGGCGCTGCGGTCGGAAAACTGTTTTTT
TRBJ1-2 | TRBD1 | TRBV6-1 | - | CASSGTGGGYTF | TGTGCCAGCAGTGGGACAGGGGGTGGCTACACCTTC
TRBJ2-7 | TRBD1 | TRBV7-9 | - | CSSSPGTGRPHEQYF | TGTTCCAGCAGTCCCGGGACAGGGAGGCCCCACGAGCAGTACTTC
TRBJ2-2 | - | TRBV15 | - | CATSRDLGRSGELFF | TGTGCCACCAGCAGAGATCTTGGCAGGTCCGGGGAGCTGTTTTTT
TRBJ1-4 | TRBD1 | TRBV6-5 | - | CASSPGTGSDEKLFF | TGTGCCAGCAGTCCGGGGACAGGATCCGATGAAAAACTGTTTTTT
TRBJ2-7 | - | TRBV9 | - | CASSVGGNVYEQYF | TGTGCCAGCAGCGTGGGGGGAAACGTATACGAGCAGTACTTC
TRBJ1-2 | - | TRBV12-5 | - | CASGLLTGLNYGYTF | TGTGCTAGTGGATTGCTGACAGGCCTTAACTATGGCTACACCTTC
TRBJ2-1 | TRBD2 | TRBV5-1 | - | CASSLGLAGGYNEQFF | TGCGCCAGCAGCTTGGGACTAGCGGGAGGCTACAATGAGCAGTTCTTC
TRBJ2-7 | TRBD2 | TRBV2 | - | CANKNAGVHEQYF | TGTGCCAACAAAAATGCGGGGGTCCACGAGCAGTACTTC
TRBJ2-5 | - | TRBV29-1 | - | CSVPRTSQETQYF | TGCAGCGTTCCCCGGACAAGCCAAGAGACCCAGTACTTC
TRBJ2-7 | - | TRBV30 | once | CAWSVAQYYEQYF | TGTGCCTGGAGTGTAGCCCAGTACTACGAGCAGTACTTC
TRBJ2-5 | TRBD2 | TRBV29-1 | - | CSVGTGGVKETQYF | TGCAGCGTTGGCACGGGGGGGGTAAAAGAGACCCAGTACTTC